The 27 T cell receptor beta chains listed next were all sequenced from one sample in a study of T-cell reconstitution after alpha-beta-depleted transplantation in children. Unique molecular identifiers were used to barcode this TCRbeta library. TCRdb re-called the PCR reads with MiXCR, one entry per CDR3 protein. The data contain 300,000 to 350,000 distinct CDR3 sequences, 15% to 20% of them singletons. This specimen was PBMCs, mostly from graft donor cells, taken 360 days after TCRalphabeta/CD19-depleted stem cell transplant. The receptors were gathered from a male patient aged 2 to 10 who had a stem cell transplant for acute lymphoblastic leukemia, so the T cells may come from the graft donor.

The rearrangement joins TRBV10-3 to TRBJ2-7, with 12 bases matching TRBD2. The CDR3 is 14 amino acids. V lost 10 bases and J lost 2; bases outside the gene matches: 6. Per the germline V gene, CDR1 is ENHRY and CDR2 is SYGVKD. The CDR3 DNA reads TGTGCCACCCTACTAGCGGGAGGTCCCTACGAGCAGTACTTC. Translated: CATLLAGGPYEQYF.

The chain is built from TRBV3-1 and TRBJ2-3; perhaps TRBD2 as D (5 bases). V lost 0 bases and J 4 bases, leaving 11 bases between the germline ends. Germline CDR1 and CDR2: LGHDT and YNNKEL (reference sequence). This CDR3 is 15 amino acids long. The CDR3 DNA reads TGTGCCAGCAGCCAAGACGAGGGAGTTCCAGATACGCAGTATTTT. Residues: CASSQDEGVPDTQYF.

This clonotype has a count of ten or more. The rearrangement links TRBV28 to TRBJ2-2; 9 bases are shared with TRBD2. Germline assignment: CDR1 MDHEN and CDR2 SYDVKM. V gave up 6 bases and J gave up 5 bases; unmatched junction bases: 10. This CDR3 contains 16 residues. CDR3 nucleotide sequence: TGTGCCAGCAGCGATAGCGGGAGAAAGGGAACCGGGGAGCTGTTTTTT. It specifies CASSDSGRKGTGELFF. The full variable domain, rest sourced from reference TRBV28 and TRBJ2-2, is DVKVTQSSRYLVKRTGEKVFLECVQDMDHENMFWYRQDPGLGLRLIYFSYDVKMKEKGDIPEGYSVSREKKERFSLILESASTNQTSMYLCASSDSGRKGTGELFFGEGSRLTVL.

V usage is TRBV20-1 and J usage is TRBJ2-5, with D uncertain. V lost 2 bases and J lost 2, with 15 bases in between. This CDR3 contains 15 residues. Germline CDR1 DFQATT, CDR2 SNEGSKA (reference sequence). The CDR3 DNA is TGCAGTGCTAGATCCCCAGGACCTTCGCAAGAGACCCAGTACTTC. Its translation: CSARSPGPSQETQYF.

This clonotype has only a few counts. The genes are TRBV12-3 or TRBV12-4 and TRBJ1-2; no reliable D call. The CDR3 consists of 14 residues. The V end lost 6 bases, the J end lost 4 bases, and 15 bases lay between the germline ends. This CDR3 is CASSPERQFYGYTF. For the CDR3, the DNA is TGTGCCAGCAGCCCCGAACGGCAATTCTATGGCTACACCTTC.

CDR3 region: CASSPHQGEDRDTDTQYF. In nucleotides, the CDR3 is TGTGCCAGCAGTCCTCATCAAGGAGAGGACAGAGACACAGATACGCAGTATTTT. The V call is TRBV7-3, the J call TRBJ2-3, with a possible D match to TRBD1 (6 bases). The germline gives CDR1 SGHTA, CDR2 FQGTGA. This CDR3 comprises 18 residues. Trimming shortened V by 6 bases and J by 2 bases, and 24 bases separated the two germline ends.

The genes are TRBV29-1 and TRBJ2-1, with 10 bases matching TRBD2. V shed 5 bases and J 8 bases; nucleotides not matched to a gene: 12. This CDR3 comprises 15 residues. Germline V gene data show CDR1 as SQVTM and CDR2 as ANQGSEA. The chain's CDR3 is CSVLVAGLAWDEQFF. DNA for the CDR3: TGCAGCGTTCTCGTGGCGGGACTAGCGTGGGATGAGCAGTTCTTC.

The chain combines TRBV10-3 with TRBJ2-1; tentatively, D is TRBD1 (5 bases). Germline CDR1 reads ENHRY; CDR2 reads SYGVKD. There are 15 residues in the CDR3. Trimming cost V 2 bases and J 6 bases, with 14 bases left between them. The DNA for the CDR3 is TGTGCCATCAGTGAGGGTAGGGGTGGGCGCAATGAGCAGTTCTTC. It yields the protein CAISEGRGGRNEQFF.

V gene TRBV28 combines with J gene TRBJ2-1; perhaps TRBD2 as D (6 bases). Germline V gene data show CDR1 as MDHEN and CDR2 as SYDVKM. The CDR3 totals 15 residues. V gave up 3 bases and J gave up 8 bases, with 17 bases separating them. CDR3 amino acids: CASSLAGQGGDEQFF. CDR3 nucleotides: TGTGCCAGCAGTTTGGCGGGGCAGGGTGGCGATGAGCAGTTCTTC.

This chain uses TRBV4-1 with TRBJ2-1, with D perhaps matching TRBD1 (6 bases). Between the trimmed V and J ends, which lost 2 bases and 5 bases, there was a span of 16 bases. CDR3 length equals 16 residues. The germline V gene encodes CDR1 MGHRA and CDR2 YSYEKL. CDR3 in DNA: TGCGCCAGCAGCCAATCAACAGGGTATTCGAACAATGAGCAGTTCTTC. This codes for CASSQSTGYSNNEQFF.

This clonotype has ten or more counts. This sequence joins TRBV12-3 or TRBV12-4 and TRBJ1-1, with D unresolved. CDR3 length: 13 residues. Trimming shortened V by 3 bases and J by 5 bases, and 10 bases separated the two germline ends. The CDR3 spells CASSLMSDTEAFF. CDR3 bases: TGTGCCAGCAGTTTGATGTCGGATACTGAAGCTTTCTTT.

This clonotype showed up many times. The V call is TRBV5-1, the J call TRBJ2-2, with D possibly matching TRBD2 (5 bases). This CDR3 spans 14 amino acids. CDR1 and CDR2 (germline): SGHRS, YFSETQ. V was shortened by 2 bases and J by 5 bases, with 10 bases between the two germline ends. This CDR3 reads CASSLETITGELFF. Here the CDR3 DNA reads TGCGCCAGCAGCTTAGAGACTATTACCGGGGAGCTGTTTTTT.

The rearrangement joins TRBV5-1 to TRBJ2-7, with D possibly TRBD1 on 6 matching bases. The V gene lost 0 bases and the J gene lost 3 bases, with 13 bases spanning the gap. CDR1 is SGHRS, CDR2 YFSETQ, per germline. The CDR3 has 15 residues. CDR3 DNA sequence: TGCGCCAGCAGCTTGGAACCGGGACACTACTACGAGCAGTACTTC. As protein: CASSLEPGHYYEQYF.

The genes are TRBV4-3 and TRBJ2-3, with no clear D. The CDR3 covers 17 residues. Germline V CDR1 and CDR2: LGHNA, YSLEER. V lost 0 bases to trimming and J lost 0 bases, with 13 bases between them. CDR3 in amino acids: CASSQDGPHSSTDTQYF. CDR3 nucleotide sequence: TGCGCCAGCAGCCAAGATGGTCCTCATTCTAGCACAGATACGCAGTATTTT.

This rearrangement joins TRBV20-1 to TRBJ2-7; 7 nucleotides line up with TRBD2. V was pared by 2 bases and J by 4 bases, with 5 bases of the junction left unmatched. CDR1 is DFQATT, CDR2 SNEGSKA, per germline (reference sequence). The CDR3 runs to 13 residues. The CDR3 loop reads CSARTRRGYEQYF. The CDR3 bases are TGCAGTGCTAGAACACGGCGGGGGTACGAGCAGTACTTC.

The chain recombines TRBV3-1 with TRBJ2-1; 8 bases map to TRBD1. The CDR3 runs 17 residues. V was pared by 1 base and J by 8 bases, with 13 bases of the junction left unmatched. Germline V CDR1 and CDR2: LGHDT, YNNKEL (reference sequence). The CDR3 reads CASSQVGWTGLNDEQFF. The CDR3 DNA sequence: TGTGCCAGCAGCCAAGTCGGTTGGACAGGGCTAAACGATGAGCAGTTCTTC.

The table lists this clonotype with a few counts. The V gene is TRBV29-1, the J gene TRBJ2-7; D unresolved. Germline V gene data show CDR1 as SQVTM and CDR2 as ANQGSEA. This CDR3 has 11 amino acids. V was pared by 6 bases and J by 3 bases, with 9 bases between. The CDR3 region is CSVPLGYEQYF. The CDR3 region has the DNA TGCAGCGTCCCTCTTGGCTACGAGCAGTACTTC.

This clonotype came up a few times. The CDR3 reads CASSLAPRGVGSPLHF. Written as DNA, the CDR3 is TGTGCCAGCAGTTTAGCGCCGAGGGGTGTAGGGTCACCCCTCCACTTT. This chain links TRBV12-3 or TRBV12-4 with TRBJ1-6; D possibly corresponds to TRBD1 (5 bases). The CDR3 is 16 residues long. V was cut by 0 bases and J by 10 bases, with 16 bases left in between.

CDR3 amino acids: CASSLPGSRLANTGELFF. CDR3 DNA: TGTGCCAGCAGCTTACCCGGGAGCAGGTTAGCGAACACCGGGGAGCTGTTTTTT. The rearrangement links TRBV11-2 to TRBJ2-2; a weak D match, TRBD2 (6 bases). From germline, CDR1 is SGHAT and CDR2 FQNNGV. The CDR3 sequence is 18 residues long. The germline V and J ends were trimmed by 2 bases and 0 bases, with 16 bases remaining between them.

The chain recombines TRBV4-2 with TRBJ1-1; D is possibly TRBD1 (6 bases). The germline V gene has CDR1 LGHNA and CDR2 YNFKEQ. V lost 3 bases to trimming and J lost 4 bases, with 12 bases between them. The CDR3 length is 14 residues. The CDR3 region is CASSQQGTGTEAFF. For the CDR3, the DNA is TGTGCCAGCAGCCAGCAGGGGACTGGCACTGAAGCTTTCTTT.

V usage is TRBV12-3 or TRBV12-4 and J usage is TRBJ2-2; D gene unclear. Trimming removed 6 bases from V and 6 bases from J, with 8 bases in between. The CDR3 covers 12 residues. CDR3 nucleotides: TGTGCCAGCAGGCAGGCCCCCGGGGAGCTGTTTTTT. It translates to CASRQAPGELFF.

The chain links TRBV6-2 or TRBV6-3 to TRBJ2-1, with TRBD1 matching over 9 bases. Trimming cost V 6 bases and J 6 bases; bases outside gene matches: 9. Germline V CDR1 and CDR2: MNHEY, SVGEGT. This CDR3 has 15 residues. CDR3 sequence: CASRPSDRGPNEQFF. CDR3 nucleotide sequence: TGTGCCAGCAGACCGTCGGACAGGGGCCCCAATGAGCAGTTCTTC.

This clonotype was found many times. The rearrangement uses TRBV20-1 and TRBJ2-7; 9 positions agree with TRBD2. The germline V gene has CDR1 DFQATT and CDR2 SNEGSKA (reference sequence). The trim removed 0 bases at V and 6 bases at J, leaving 15 bases unmatched. The CDR3 has 17 amino acids. The CDR3 protein is CSARDRWAGGPASEQYF. The CDR3 bases are TGCAGTGCTAGAGATCGGTGGGCGGGAGGGCCTGCTTCCGAGCAGTACTTC.

This clonotype was counted only a few times. This CDR3 reads CASSLREYEQFF. CDR3 bases: TGTGCCAGCAGTCTCCGAGAGTATGAGCAGTTCTTC. The chain couples TRBV12-3 or TRBV12-4 to TRBJ2-1; D is unclear. The CDR3 is 12 residues long. The V gene lost 5 bases and the J gene lost 8 bases, with 10 bases spanning the gap.

The V gene is TRBV28, the J gene TRBJ2-5; 8 bases align to TRBD1. Germline assignment: CDR1 MDHEN and CDR2 SYDVKM. J lost 3 bases, V lost 7 bases, and 13 bases had no gene match. The CDR3 totals 16 residues. CDR3 nucleotide sequence: TGTGCCAGCACGGGGTTCAGACAGGGGCAAAAAGAGACCCAGTACTTC. This encodes CASTGFRQGQKETQYF.

This chain uses TRBV27 with TRBJ2-5, with D unresolved. The CDR3 consists of 15 residues. Germline V gene sequence: CDR1 MNHEY, CDR2 SMNVEV (reference sequence). Between the trimmed V and J ends, which lost 1 base and 4 bases, there was a span of 13 bases. CDR3 amino acids: CASSLYGPLLETQYF. As DNA, the CDR3 is TGTGCCAGCAGTTTATATGGGCCCCTACTAGAGACCCAGTACTTC.

Only a few counts were recorded for this clonotype. This rearrangement joins TRBV5-6 to TRBJ2-7; D might be TRBD1 (6 bases). This CDR3 region has 15 residues. Between the trimmed V and J ends, which lost 0 bases and 3 bases, there was a span of 13 bases. Germline lookup yields CDR1 SGHDT and CDR2 YYEEEE. The CDR3, as DNA: TGTGCCAGCAGCTTGGTTGGGGGCCTTGGCTACGAGCAGTACTTC. Its translation is CASSLVGGLGYEQYF.